A selection of T cell receptor beta chains follows, all from one sample in a study of CD8+ T cells in alopecia areata. The table came from immunoSEQ multiplex PCR; TCRdb's copy has only in-frame clones and leaves some out. The table has about 150,000 clones, around 87% seen once. Source: CD8+ T cells sorted from blood, taken at week 0. These receptors all come from a human donor with alopecia areata. CDR3s include the opening cysteine and the closing phenylalanine or tryptophan. The size field is filled for only some rows; it gives once, few, many or a size class.

abundance | j_gene | v_gene | CDR3aa
. | TRBJ2-1 | TRBV9 | CASSHQGPNEQFF
. | TRBJ2-1 | TRBV5-4 | CASSLERGLNEQFF
. | TRBJ2-1 | TRBV19 | CASSIVDRGPGWFF
. | TRBJ2-7 | TRBV5-1 | CASSPRAAGLSYEQYF
. | TRBJ2-1 | TRBV19 | CASTLAGVSEQFF
. | TRBJ2-7 | TRBV29-1 | CSVEVHHEQYF
. | TRBJ2-1 | TRBV27 | CASLLAGGHNEQFF
once | TRBJ2-3 | TRBV29-1 | CSVDPIGTDTQYF
. | TRBJ2-3 | TRBV27 | CASSFRARGTDTQYF
. | TRBJ2-2 | TRBV30 | CAWTPGPRRTGELFF
. | TRBJ2-1 | TRBV5-1 | CASSLPGQGRDEQFF
. | TRBJ2-7 | TRBV30 | CAWSVKGGYEQYF
. | TRBJ1-5 | TRBV6-5 | CASSYLGGGNQPQHF
. | TRBJ2-7 | TRBV27 | CASSQITGSPSGGTLPYEQYF
. | TRBJ2-7 | TRBV6-5 | CASSLRDPYEQYF
. | TRBJ2-3 | TRBV7-9 | CASSPLALTDTQYF
. | TRBJ2-3 | TRBV6-5 | CASSHDRTYTDTQYF
. | TRBJ2-1 | TRBV11-2 | CASSPRTSGGADNEQFF
. | TRBJ2-7 | TRBV7-8 | CASSLVKASSYEQYF
. | TRBJ2-3 | TRBV30 | CAWSPGRGGGQDTQYF
. | TRBJ2-3 | TRBV27 | CASSFPGQGEDTQYF
. | TRBJ2-1 | TRBV4-2 | CASSPGVGPDEQFF
once | TRBJ1-5 | TRBV6-5 | CASSYSGQPQHF
few | TRBJ2-1 | TRBV5-1 | CATRQLANSYNEQFF
. | TRBJ2-7 | TRBV6-6 | CASRDLPYEQYF
. | TRBJ1-3 | TRBV5-4 | CASTFQGSGNTIYF
. | TRBJ1-2 | TRBV7-9 | CASSLYRDGYTF
. | . | TRBV7-8 | CASSPTGQGSYEQYF
. | TRBJ2-3 | TRBV5-1 | CASSSGQGNTQYF
. | TRBJ2-7 | TRBV7-6 | CASSQPGGYEQYF
. | TRBJ2-1 | TRBV7-2 | CASSVSGRGSYNEQFF
. | TRBJ1-2 | TRBV29-1 | CSVQTRGVYGYTF
. | TRBJ2-1 | TRBV4-2 | CASSQDSVLSYNEQFF